This T cell receptor beta chain comes out of a study of blood T cell repertoires in COVID-19. Study details: From T cells, B-cell-depleted T cells, or PBMCs came the material, which was cDNA or gDNA.

CDR1 and CDR2 (germline): MDHEN, SYDVKM. Trimming took 4 bases from V and 3 from J, leaving 18 bases between them. This CDR3 is 16 amino acids long. In assigning cohorts, the study relied on participant-reported clinical history. The recovered donors of Cohort 3 showed two negative PCRs, clearance, or symptom resolution. Per the original methods: Estimates of nucleated cell counts were drawn from the amplification of reference gene primers. Repertoires were generated with immunoSEQ multiplex PCR, while TCRdb's copy carries only in-frame clones and drops some. Clonal size and the V and J genes are those of that table, whereas D and trimming came from the DNA. The repertoire has about 160,000 clones, roughly 80% of them found once; the top ten carry approximately 7.7%.

The sequence was obtained from a woman aged 45-65 years who had recovered from COVID-19. The V call is TRBV28, the J call TRBJ1-2; a possible D gene is TRBD1 (5 bases). The sample was PBMCs or T cells enriched from blood (not recorded which). For the CDR3, the DNA is TGTGCCAGCAGTTCCCCGTCGGACAACCTATACTATGGCTACACCTTC. Its protein is CASSSPSDNLYYGYTF.